The subject of this entry is one T cell receptor beta chain. This sample is part of a study of cytomegalovirus exposure and HLA in healthy donors. The CDR3 is 14 residues long. V was cut by 4 bases and J by 1 base, with 11 bases left in between. The germline V gene encodes CDR1 SGHNT and CDR2 YYREEE (reference sequence). The PCR used 60 Vbeta and 13 Jbeta primers. The assay was immunoSEQ multiplex PCR, and TCRdb's table has in-frame clones only and misses some. The data contain 160,000 or so clones, approximately 80% of them seen just once; the ten biggest clones take up approximately 1.2%. The TCR originated in a young man in good health and CMV-seronegative. Sample: PBMCs. The V gene is TRBV5-4, the J gene TRBJ1-1, with a weak D call TRBD1 (5 bases). CDR3 in DNA: TGTGCCAGCAGCCTGTTAGACAGGAACACTGAAGCTTTCTTT. This codes for CASSLLDRNTEAFF.